A selection of T cell receptor beta chains follows, all from one sample in a study of shared T cell receptors in the human thymus. Generated by immunoSEQ multiplex PCR, the TCRdb table keeps only in-frame clones and is missing some. This table has fewer than 700,000 clones, 88% appearing once. This sample also appeared in a second study, on human thymus T cells.

Sequences were obtained from thymocytes. Receptors originate from a boy less than two years old with a congenital heart defect. Each CDR3 is given with its conserved first and last residue. A D gene is named only where the DNA matches it firmly. Only some rows state a clone size, as once, few, many or a class for expanded clones.

d_gene	j_gene	v_gene	abundance	CDR3aa	CDR3nt
NA	TRBJ2-7	TRBV12-5	NA	CASGLVPPPGDYAYEQYF	TGTGCTAGTGGTTTGGTACCCCCCCCAGGAGACTATGCCTACGAGCAGTACTTC
TRBD1	TRBJ1-2	TRBV27	few	CASRFTGANGYTF	TGTGCCAGCAGATTTACAGGGGCGAATGGCTACACCTTC
NA	TRBJ2-7	TRBV11-2	NA	CASSLGREIYEQYF	TGTGCCAGCAGCTTAGGCAGGGAAATTTACGAGCAGTACTTC
TRBD2	TRBJ2-1	TRBV4-3	NA	CASSRREESYNEQFF	TGCGCCAGCTCCAGGCGGGAGGAATCCTACAATGAGCAGTTCTTC
TRBD2	TRBJ2-3	TRBV4-3	NA	CASSQDVGLAVRWRGSTDTQYF	TGCGCCAGCAGCCAAGATGTCGGACTAGCGGTCCGGTGGAGGGGCAGCACAGATACGCAGTATTTT
NA	TRBJ1-4	TRBV15	NA	CATSRAETEKPNEKLFF	TGTGCCACCAGCAGAGCGGAGACAGAGAAACCTAATGAAAAACTGTTTTTT
TRBD2	TRBJ2-1	TRBV4-3	NA	CASSQDPGHRGSGRTQDEQFF	TGCGCCAGCAGCCAAGATCCTGGACACCGGGGGAGCGGGAGGACACAGGATGAGCAGTTCTTC
TRBD1	TRBJ2-2	TRBV15	NA	CATSVRQGVSHHTGELFF	TGTGCCACCAGCGTACGACAGGGTGTCTCTCACCACACCGGGGAGCTGTTTTTT
NA	TRBJ1-1	TRBV5-1	NA	CASSPDRVTEAFF	TGCGCCAGCAGCCCCGATCGGGTCACTGAAGCTTTCTTT
TRBD2	TRBJ2-1	TRBV5-5	NA	CASSLGAGGEDEQFF	TGTGCCAGCAGCTTGGGAGCGGGGGGGGAGGATGAGCAGTTCTTC
TRBD2	TRBJ2-7	TRBV28	NA	CASSLEFPGTSVRGLYEQYF	TGTGCCAGCAGTTTAGAGTTCCCCGGGACTAGCGTCCGGGGGCTCTACGAGCAGTACTTC
NA	TRBJ1-5	TRBV5-1	NA	CASSEQGEGQPQHF	TGCGCCAGCAGCGAACAGGGTGAGGGTCAGCCCCAGCATTTT
TRBD1	TRBJ2-1	TRBV28	NA	CASSPGDSRVEQFF	TGTGCCAGCAGTCCTGGGGACAGCCGAGTGGAGCAGTTCTTC
TRBD2	TRBJ2-1	TRBV4-3	NA	CASSQGLAGGPVSSYNEQFF	TGCGCCAGCAGCCAAGGACTAGCGGGAGGGCCCGTGAGCTCCTACAATGAGCAGTTCTTC
TRBD1	TRBJ2-7	TRBV11-2	few	CASSTQQGECEQYF	TGTGCCAGCAGCACCCAACAGGGGGAATGCGAGCAGTACTTC
NA	TRBJ2-7	TRBV5-6	NA	CASSLLRTAAGKQYF	TGTGCCAGCAGCTTACTAAGGACAGCCGCCGGCAAGCAGTACTTC
TRBD2	TRBJ2-2	TRBV12-5	NA	CASGLIGGRDGGDTGELFF	TGTGCTAGTGGTTTGATCGGCGGGAGAGACGGGGGGGACACCGGGGAGCTGTTTTTT
TRBD1	TRBJ2-6	TRBV5-4	NA	CASSSADRAGANVLTF	TGTGCCAGCAGCTCGGCAGACAGGGCTGGGGCCAACGTCCTGACTTTC
TRBD1	TRBJ2-1	TRBV10-3	NA	CAISESEGQGFGEQFF	TGTGCCATCAGTGAGTCAGAGGGACAGGGTTTCGGGGAGCAGTTCTTC
TRBD2	TRBJ2-7	TRBV7-9	NA	CASSSRRRGLAMDEQYF	TGTGCCAGCAGCTCTAGAAGGCGGGGACTAGCTATGGACGAGCAGTACTTC
NA	TRBJ2-1	TRBV19	NA	CASSLAGRAHNEQFF	TGTGCCAGTAGCCTGGCGGGACGGGCCCACAATGAGCAGTTCTTC
TRBD1	TRBJ2-7	TRBV14	NA	CASSQDPGQGTYEQYF	TGTGCCAGCAGCCAAGACCCAGGACAGGGTACCTACGAGCAGTACTTC
NA	TRBJ2-7	TRBV10-2	NA	CAIPAYEQYF	TGCGCCATCCCTGCCTACGAGCAGTACTTC
TRBD2	TRBJ2-1	TRBV30	few	CAWVAGGTGGEQFF	TGTGCCTGGGTAGCGGGGGGGACTGGTGGTGAGCAGTTCTTC
TRBD2	TRBJ2-7	TRBV11-2	NA	CASSLDLWASGATYEQYF	TGTGCCAGCAGCTTAGATCTGTGGGCTAGCGGGGCCACCTACGAGCAGTACTTC
TRBD1	TRBJ2-2	TRBV23-1	NA	CASSQPPGPRDRGLPNTGELFF	TGCGCCAGCAGTCAACCCCCCGGGCCCCGGGACAGGGGGCTGCCGAACACCGGGGAGCTGTTTTTT
NA	TRBJ1-5	TRBV28	NA	CASSLYGQGNQPQHF	TGTGCCAGCAGTTTATACGGCCAGGGAAATCAGCCCCAGCATTTT
NA	TRBJ2-5	TRBV5-6	NA	CASTIGTGEETQYF	TGTGCCAGCACCATAGGTACAGGCGAAGAGACCCAGTACTTC
TRBD2	TRBJ2-7	TRBV7-2	NA	CASSIRTSGSPRYEQYF	TGTGCCAGCAGCATCCGGACTAGCGGGTCCCCCCGATACGAGCAGTACTTC
TRBD2	TRBJ2-3	TRBV27	NA	CASSSLRTSGDLDTQYF	TGTGCCAGCAGTTCCTTGCGGACTAGCGGGGATCTCGATACGCAGTATTTT